This TCR beta chain was found in a study of graft-versus-host responses after intestinal transplantation. Here immunoSEQ multiplex PCR was the method, and the copy in TCRdb shows in-frame clones only, minus some. The table lists 90,000 to 120,000 clones, roughly 87% of them singletons, with less than 0.8% in the top ten. This clone was seen once. Its antigen remains unidentified. Trimming took off 2 bases at V and 4 bases at J, with 4 bases between the two ends. The length of the CDR3 is 12 residues. The germline V gene has CDR1 LNHDA and CDR2 SQIVND (reference sequence). The sample was unstimulated CD4+ T cells sorted from spleen or lymph node cells, taken before transplant. The rearrangement joins TRBV19 to TRBJ2-3; D remains ambiguous. This clonotype originated in a human donor who was the organ donor for an intestinal transplant. As DNA, the CDR3 is TGTGCCAGTAGTATATGGTCAGATACGCAGTATTTT. It specifies CASSIWSDTQYF.